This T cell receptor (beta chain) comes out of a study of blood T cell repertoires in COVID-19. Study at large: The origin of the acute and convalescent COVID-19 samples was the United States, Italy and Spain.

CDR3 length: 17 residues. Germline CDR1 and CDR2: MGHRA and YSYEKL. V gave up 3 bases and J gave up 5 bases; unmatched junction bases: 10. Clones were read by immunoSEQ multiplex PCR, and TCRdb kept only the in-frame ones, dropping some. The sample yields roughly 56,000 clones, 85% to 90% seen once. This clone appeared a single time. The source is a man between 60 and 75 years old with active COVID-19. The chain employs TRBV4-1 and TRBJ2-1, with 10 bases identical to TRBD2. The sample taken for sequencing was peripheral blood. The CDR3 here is CASSQDESGRADNEQFF. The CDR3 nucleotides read TGCGCCAGCAGCCAGGACGAAAGCGGGAGGGCCGACAATGAGCAGTTCTTC.